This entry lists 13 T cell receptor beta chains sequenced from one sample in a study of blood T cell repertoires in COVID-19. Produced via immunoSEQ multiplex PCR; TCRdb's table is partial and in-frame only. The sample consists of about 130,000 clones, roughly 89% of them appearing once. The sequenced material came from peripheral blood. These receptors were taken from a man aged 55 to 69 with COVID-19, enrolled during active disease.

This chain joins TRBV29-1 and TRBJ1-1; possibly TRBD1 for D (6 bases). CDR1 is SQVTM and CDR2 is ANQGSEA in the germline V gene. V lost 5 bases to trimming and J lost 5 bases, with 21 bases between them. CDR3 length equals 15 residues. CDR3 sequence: CSVSGRDKGMTEAFF. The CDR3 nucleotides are TGCAGCGTTTCCGGCAGGGACAAGGGTATGACTGAAGCTTTCTTT.

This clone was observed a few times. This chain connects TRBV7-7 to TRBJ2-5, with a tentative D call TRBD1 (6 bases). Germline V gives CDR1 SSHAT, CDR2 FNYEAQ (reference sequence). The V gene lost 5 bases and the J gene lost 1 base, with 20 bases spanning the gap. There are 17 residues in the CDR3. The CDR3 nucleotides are TGTGCCAGCAGCGCCAAGCGGAACAGAGGGGGCCAAGAGACCCAGTACTTC. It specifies CASSAKRNRGGQETQYF.

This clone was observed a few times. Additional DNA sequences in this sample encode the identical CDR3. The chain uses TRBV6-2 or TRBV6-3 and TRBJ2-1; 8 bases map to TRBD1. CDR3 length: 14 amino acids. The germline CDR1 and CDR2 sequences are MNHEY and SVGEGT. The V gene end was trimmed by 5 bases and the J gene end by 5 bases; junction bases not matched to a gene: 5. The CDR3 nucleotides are TGTGCCAGCAGTCCAGGGACAGGAAACAATGAGCAGTTCTTC. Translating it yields CASSPGTGNNEQFF.

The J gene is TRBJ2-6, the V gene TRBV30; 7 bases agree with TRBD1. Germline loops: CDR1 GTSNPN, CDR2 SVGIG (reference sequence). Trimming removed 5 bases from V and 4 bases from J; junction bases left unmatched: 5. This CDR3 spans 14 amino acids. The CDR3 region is CAWDRAAGANVLTF. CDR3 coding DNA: TGTGCCTGGGACAGGGCCGCAGGGGCCAACGTCCTGACTTTC.

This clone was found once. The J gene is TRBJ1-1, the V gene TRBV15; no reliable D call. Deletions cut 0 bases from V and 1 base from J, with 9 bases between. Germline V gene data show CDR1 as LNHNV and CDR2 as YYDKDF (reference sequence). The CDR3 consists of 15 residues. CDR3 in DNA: TGTGCCACCAGCAGAGATAGACGGGAGAACACTGAAGCTTTCTTT. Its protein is CATSRDRRENTEAFF.

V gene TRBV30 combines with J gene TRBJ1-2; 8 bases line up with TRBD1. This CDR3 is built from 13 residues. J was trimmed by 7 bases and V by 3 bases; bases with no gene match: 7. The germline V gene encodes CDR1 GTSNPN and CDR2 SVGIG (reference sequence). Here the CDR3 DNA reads TGTGCCTGGAGCGCGACAGGGGTCAGTGGCTACACCTTC. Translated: CAWSATGVSGYTF.

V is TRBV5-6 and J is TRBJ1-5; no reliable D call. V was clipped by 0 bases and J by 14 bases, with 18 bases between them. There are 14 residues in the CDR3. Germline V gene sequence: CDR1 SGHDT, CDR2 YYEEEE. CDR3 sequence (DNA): TGTGCCAGCAGCTTGGGGCGAGGTAAGTCAGAGGAGCATTTT. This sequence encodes CASSLGRGKSEEHF.

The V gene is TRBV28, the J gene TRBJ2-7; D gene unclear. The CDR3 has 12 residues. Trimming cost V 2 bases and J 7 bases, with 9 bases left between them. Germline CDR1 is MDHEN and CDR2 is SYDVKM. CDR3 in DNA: TGTGCCAGCAGTTTAGCAGGCCTGGAGCAGTACTTC. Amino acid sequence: CASSLAGLEQYF.

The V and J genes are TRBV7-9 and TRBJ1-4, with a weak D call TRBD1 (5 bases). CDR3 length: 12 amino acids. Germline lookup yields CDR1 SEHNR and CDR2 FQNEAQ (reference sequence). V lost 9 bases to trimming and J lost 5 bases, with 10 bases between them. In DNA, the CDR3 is TGTGCCAGTCGACAGATAAATGAAAAACTGTTTTTT. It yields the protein CASRQINEKLFF.

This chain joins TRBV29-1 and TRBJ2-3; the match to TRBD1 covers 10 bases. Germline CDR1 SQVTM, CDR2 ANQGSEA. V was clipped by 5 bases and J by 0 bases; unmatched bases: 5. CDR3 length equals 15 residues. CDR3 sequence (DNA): TGCAGCGTTTGGACAGGGGGGGCTAGCACAGATACGCAGTATTTT. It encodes CSVWTGGASTDTQYF.

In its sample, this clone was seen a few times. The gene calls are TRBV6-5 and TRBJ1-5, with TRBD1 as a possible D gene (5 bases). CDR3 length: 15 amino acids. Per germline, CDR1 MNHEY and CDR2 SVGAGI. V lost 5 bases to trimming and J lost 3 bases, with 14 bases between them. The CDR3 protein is CASSQWGGFNQPQHF. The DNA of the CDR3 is TGTGCCAGCAGTCAGTGGGGGGGTTTCAATCAGCCCCAGCATTTT.

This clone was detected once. This CDR3 reads CASSLQGHPYEQYF. The CDR3 DNA reads TGTGCCAGCAGCTTACAGGGGCACCCCTACGAGCAGTACTTC. The V and J genes are TRBV5-6 and TRBJ2-7; 7 nucleotides match TRBD1. Germline-derived CDR1 and CDR2 are SGHDT and YYEEEE. This CDR3 spans 14 amino acids. J was trimmed by 2 bases and V by 2 bases; bases with no gene match: 4.

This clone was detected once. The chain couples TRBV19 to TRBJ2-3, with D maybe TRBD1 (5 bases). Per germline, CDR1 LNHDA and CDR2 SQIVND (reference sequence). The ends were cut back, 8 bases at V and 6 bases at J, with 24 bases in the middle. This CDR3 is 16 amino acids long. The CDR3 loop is CASRKTPTEPSDTQYF. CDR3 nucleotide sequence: TGTGCCAGTCGTAAAACCCCGACAGAGCCTTCGGATACGCAGTATTTT.